This T cell receptor beta chain was identified in a study of blood T cell repertoires in COVID-19. Overall study: The analysed material was cDNA or gDNA that came from T cells, B-cell-depleted T cells, or PBMCs.

Using immunoSEQ multiplex PCR, the repertoire was profiled, and TCRdb retains in-frame clones only, with some absent. The repertoire has more than 200,000 clones, more than 75% of them found once; the top ten carry roughly 8.2%. Seattle participants joined during active infection and were tracked over time. Germline assignment: CDR1 KGHSH and CDR2 LQKENI. The CDR3 contains 16 residues. V lost 3 bases and J 0 bases, leaving 11 bases between the germline ends. The sequenced sample consisted of peripheral blood. The J gene is TRBJ1-4, the V gene TRBV18, with no clear D. This TCR was sampled from a woman older than 75 with COVID-19, enrolled during active disease. CDR3 protein: CASSPLPGTTNEKLFF. The CDR3 coding sequence is TGTGCCAGCTCACCCTTGCCCGGGACAACTAATGAAAAACTGTTTTTT.